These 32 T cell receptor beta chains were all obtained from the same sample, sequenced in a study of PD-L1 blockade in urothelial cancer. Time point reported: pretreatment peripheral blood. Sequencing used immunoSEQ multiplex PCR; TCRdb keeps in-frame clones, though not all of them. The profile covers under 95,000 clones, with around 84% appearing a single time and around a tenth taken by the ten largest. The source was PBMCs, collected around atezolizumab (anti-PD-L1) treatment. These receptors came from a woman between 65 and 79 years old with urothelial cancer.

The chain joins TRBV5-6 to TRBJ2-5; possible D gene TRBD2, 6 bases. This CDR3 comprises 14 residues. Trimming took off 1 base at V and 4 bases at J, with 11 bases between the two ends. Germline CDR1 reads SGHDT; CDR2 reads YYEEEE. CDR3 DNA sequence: TGTGCCAGCAGCTTGCCGGGAGCGGGAGAGACCCAGTACTTC. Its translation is CASSLPGAGETQYF.

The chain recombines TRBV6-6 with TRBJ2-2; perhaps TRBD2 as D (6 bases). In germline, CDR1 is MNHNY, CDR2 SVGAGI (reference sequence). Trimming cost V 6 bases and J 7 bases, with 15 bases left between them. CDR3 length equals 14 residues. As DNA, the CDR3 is TGTGCCAGCAGCCCGACTAGGGCGGGCGGGGAGCTGTTTTTT. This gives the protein CASSPTRAGGELFF.

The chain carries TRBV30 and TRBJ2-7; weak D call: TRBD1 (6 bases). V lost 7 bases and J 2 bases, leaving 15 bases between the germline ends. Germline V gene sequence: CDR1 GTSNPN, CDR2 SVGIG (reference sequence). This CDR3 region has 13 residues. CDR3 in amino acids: CALLRQEPYEQYF. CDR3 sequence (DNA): TGTGCCTTACTCCGACAGGAACCCTACGAGCAGTACTTC.

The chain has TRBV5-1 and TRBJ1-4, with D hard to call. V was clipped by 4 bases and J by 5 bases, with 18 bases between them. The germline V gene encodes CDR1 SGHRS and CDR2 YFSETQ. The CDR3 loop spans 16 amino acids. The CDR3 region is CASSAGLNNRNEKLFF. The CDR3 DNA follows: TGCGCCAGCAGCGCAGGACTGAACAACCGAAATGAAAAACTGTTTTTT.

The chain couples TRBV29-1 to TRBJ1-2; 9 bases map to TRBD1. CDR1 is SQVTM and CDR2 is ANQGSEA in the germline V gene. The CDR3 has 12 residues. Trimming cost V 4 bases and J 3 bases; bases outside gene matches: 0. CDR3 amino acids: CSVGQGDYGYTF. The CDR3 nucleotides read TGCAGCGTTGGACAGGGGGACTATGGCTACACCTTC.

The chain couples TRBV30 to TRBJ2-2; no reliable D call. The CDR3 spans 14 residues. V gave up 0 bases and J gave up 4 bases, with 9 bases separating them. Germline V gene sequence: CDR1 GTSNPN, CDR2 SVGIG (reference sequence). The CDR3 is CAWSVGLITGELFF. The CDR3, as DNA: TGTGCCTGGAGTGTTGGGCTTATCACCGGGGAGCTGTTTTTT. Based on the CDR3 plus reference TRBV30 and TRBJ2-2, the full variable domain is SQTIHQWPATLVQPVGSPLSLECTVEGTSNPNLYWYRQAAGRGLQLLFYSVGIGQISSEVPQNLSASRPQDRQFILSSKKLLLSDSGFYLCAWSVGLITGELFFGEGSRLTVL.

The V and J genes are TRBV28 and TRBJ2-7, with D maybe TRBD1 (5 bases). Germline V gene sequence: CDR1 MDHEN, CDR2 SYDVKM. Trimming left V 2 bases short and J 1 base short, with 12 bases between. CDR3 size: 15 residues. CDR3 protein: CASSLARAGSYEQYF. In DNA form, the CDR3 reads TGTGCCAGCAGTTTAGCCAGGGCAGGGTCCTACGAGCAGTACTTC.

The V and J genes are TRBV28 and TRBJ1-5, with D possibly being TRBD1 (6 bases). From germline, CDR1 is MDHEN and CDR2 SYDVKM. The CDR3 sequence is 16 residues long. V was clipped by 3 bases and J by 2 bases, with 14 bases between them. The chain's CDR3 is CASSFSWGQGNQPQHF. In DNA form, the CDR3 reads TGTGCCAGCAGTTTTTCCTGGGGGCAGGGCAATCAGCCCCAGCATTTT.

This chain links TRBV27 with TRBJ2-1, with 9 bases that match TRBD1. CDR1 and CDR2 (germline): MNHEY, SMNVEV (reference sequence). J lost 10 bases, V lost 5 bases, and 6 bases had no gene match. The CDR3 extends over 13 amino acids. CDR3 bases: TGTGCCAGCAGTAGGTGGACAGGGGACGAGCAGTTCTTC. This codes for CASSRWTGDEQFF.

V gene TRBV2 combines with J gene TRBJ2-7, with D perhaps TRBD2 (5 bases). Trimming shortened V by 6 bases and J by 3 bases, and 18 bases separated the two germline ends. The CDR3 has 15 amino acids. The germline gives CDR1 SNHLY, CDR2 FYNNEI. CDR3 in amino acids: CASSKLGTSIYEQYF. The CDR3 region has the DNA TGTGCCAGCAGCAAACTAGGCACTAGTATCTACGAGCAGTACTTC.

In nucleotides, the CDR3 is TGTGCCAGCATGGGCGGGAGCTCCTACAATGAGCAGTTCTTC. It specifies CASMGGSSYNEQFF. V is TRBV2 and J is TRBJ2-1, with TRBD2 matching 7 bases. Looked up from germline, CDR1 is SNHLY and CDR2 is FYNNEI. V lost 7 bases to trimming and J lost 0 bases; unmatched junction nucleotides: 3. This CDR3 has 14 residues. The complete variable domain, with remaining parts taken from reference TRBV2 and TRBJ2-1, reads EPEVTQTPSHQVTQMGQEVILRCVPISNHLYFYWYRQILGQKVEFLVSFYNNEISEKSEIFDDQFSVERPDGSNFTLKIRSTKLEDSAMYFCASMGGSSYNEQFFGPGTRLTVL.

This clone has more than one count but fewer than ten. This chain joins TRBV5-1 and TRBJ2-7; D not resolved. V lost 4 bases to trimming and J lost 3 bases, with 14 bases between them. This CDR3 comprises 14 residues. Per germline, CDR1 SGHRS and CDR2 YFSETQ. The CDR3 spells CASSTDSSFYEQYF. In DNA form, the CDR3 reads TGCGCCAGCAGCACTGACTCGAGCTTCTACGAGCAGTACTTC.

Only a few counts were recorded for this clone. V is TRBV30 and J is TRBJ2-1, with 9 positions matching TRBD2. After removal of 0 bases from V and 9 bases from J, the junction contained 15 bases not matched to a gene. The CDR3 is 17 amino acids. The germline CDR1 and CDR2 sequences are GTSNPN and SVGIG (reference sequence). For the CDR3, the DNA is TGTGCCTGGAGTGTAAGCGCGGGAGGGCGGACATATGGTGAGCAGTTCTTC. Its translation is CAWSVSAGGRTYGEQFF.

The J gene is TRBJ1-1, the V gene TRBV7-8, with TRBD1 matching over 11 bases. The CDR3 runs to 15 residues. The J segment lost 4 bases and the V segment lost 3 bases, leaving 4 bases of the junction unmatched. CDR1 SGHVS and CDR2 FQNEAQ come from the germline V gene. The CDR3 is CASSLGTGGTTEAFF. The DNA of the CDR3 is TGTGCCAGCAGCTTGGGGACAGGGGGAACCACTGAAGCTTTCTTT.

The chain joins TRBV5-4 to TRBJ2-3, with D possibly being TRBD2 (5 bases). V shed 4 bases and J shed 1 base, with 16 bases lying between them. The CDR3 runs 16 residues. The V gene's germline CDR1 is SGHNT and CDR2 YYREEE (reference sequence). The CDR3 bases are TGTGCCAGCAGCCCGGGAATAAGGCACGGCACAGATACGCAGTATTTT. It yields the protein CASSPGIRHGTDTQYF.

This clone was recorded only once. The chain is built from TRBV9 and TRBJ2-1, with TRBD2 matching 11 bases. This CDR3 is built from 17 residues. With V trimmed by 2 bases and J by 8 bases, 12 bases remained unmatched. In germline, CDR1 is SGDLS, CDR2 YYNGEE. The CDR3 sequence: CASSVRPRLAGSHEQFF. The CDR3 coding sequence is TGTGCCAGCAGCGTCCGACCCAGACTAGCGGGAAGTCATGAGCAGTTCTTC.

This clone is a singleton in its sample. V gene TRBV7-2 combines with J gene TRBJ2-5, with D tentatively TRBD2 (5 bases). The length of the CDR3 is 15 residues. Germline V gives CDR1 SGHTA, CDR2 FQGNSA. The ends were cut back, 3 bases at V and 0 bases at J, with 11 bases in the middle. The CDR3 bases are TGTGCCAGCAGCTTCGGGGTTTTGTACCAAGAGACCCAGTACTTC. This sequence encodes CASSFGVLYQETQYF.

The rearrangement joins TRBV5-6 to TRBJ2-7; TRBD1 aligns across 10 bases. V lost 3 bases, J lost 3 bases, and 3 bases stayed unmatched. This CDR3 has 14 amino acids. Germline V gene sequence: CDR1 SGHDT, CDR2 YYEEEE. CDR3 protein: CASSSGQGRYEQYF. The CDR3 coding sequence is TGTGCCAGCAGCTCGGGACAGGGGCGCTACGAGCAGTACTTC.

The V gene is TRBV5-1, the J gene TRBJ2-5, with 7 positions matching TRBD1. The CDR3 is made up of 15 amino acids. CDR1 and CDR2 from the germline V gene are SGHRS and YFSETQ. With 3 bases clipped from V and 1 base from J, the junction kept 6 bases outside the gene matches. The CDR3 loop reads CASSSYRGVQETQYF. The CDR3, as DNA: TGCGCCAGCAGCTCGTACAGGGGAGTCCAAGAGACCCAGTACTTC. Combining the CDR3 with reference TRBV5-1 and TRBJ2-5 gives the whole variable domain KAGVTQTPRYLIKTRGQQVTLSCSPISGHRSVSWYQQTPGQGLQFLFEYFSETQRNKGNFPGRFSGRQFSNSRSEMNVSTLELGDSALYLCASSSYRGVQETQYFGPGTRLLVL.

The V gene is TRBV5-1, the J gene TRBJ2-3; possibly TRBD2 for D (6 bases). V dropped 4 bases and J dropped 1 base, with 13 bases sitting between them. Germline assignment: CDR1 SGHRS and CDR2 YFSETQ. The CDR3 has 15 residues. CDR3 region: CASSVGTHGTDTQYF. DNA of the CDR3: TGCGCCAGCAGCGTCGGGACTCATGGCACAGATACGCAGTATTTT.

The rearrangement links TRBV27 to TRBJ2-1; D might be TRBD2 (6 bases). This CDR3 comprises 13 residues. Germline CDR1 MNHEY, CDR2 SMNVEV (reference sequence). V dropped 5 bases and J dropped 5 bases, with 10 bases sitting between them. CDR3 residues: CASSLSGNNEQFF. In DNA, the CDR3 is TGTGCCAGCAGTCTTAGCGGCAACAATGAGCAGTTCTTC.

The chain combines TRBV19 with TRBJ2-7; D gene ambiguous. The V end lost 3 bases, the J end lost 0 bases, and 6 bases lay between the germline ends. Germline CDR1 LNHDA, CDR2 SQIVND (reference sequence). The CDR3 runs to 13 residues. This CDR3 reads CASSIPGSYEQYF. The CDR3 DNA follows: TGTGCCAGTAGTATCCCCGGCTCCTACGAGCAGTACTTC.

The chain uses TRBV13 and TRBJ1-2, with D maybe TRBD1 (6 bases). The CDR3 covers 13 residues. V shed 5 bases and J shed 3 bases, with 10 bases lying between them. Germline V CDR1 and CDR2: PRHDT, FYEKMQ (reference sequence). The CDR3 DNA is TGTGCCAGCAGCGTCGACAGGCACTATGGCTACACCTTC. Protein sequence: CASSVDRHYGYTF.

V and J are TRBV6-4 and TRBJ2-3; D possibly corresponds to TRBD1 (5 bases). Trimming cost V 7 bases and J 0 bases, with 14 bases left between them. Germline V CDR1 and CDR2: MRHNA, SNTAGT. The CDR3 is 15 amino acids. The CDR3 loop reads CASKRTPTSTDTQYF. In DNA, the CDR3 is TGTGCCAGCAAGAGGACACCTACTAGCACAGATACGCAGTATTTT.

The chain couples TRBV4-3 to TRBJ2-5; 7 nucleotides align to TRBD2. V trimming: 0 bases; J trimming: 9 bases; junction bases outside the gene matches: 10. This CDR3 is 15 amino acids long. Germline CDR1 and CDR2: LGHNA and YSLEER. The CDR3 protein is CASSQESDGREAQYF. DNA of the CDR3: TGCGCCAGCAGCCAAGAAAGTGATGGGAGGGAGGCCCAGTACTTC.

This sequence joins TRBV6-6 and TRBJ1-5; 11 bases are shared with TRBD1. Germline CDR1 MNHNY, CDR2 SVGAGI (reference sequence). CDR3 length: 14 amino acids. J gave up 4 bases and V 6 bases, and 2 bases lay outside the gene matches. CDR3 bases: TGTGCCAGCAGGGACAGGGGGCAGAATCAGCCCCAGCATTTT. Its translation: CASRDRGQNQPQHF.

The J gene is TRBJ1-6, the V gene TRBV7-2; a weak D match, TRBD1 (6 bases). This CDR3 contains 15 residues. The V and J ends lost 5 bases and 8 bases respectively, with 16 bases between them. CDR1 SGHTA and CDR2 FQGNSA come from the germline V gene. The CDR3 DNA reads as TGTGCCAGCAGCACGGGACAAACGCGACATTCACCCCTCCACTTT. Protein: CASSTGQTRHSPLHF.

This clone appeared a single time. The chain's CDR3 is CASELAGRNEQYF. The CDR3 DNA is TGCGCCAGCGAACTAGCGGGAAGAAACGAGCAGTACTTC. This sequence joins TRBV10-2 and TRBJ2-7, with 10 positions matching TRBD2. The length of the CDR3 is 13 residues. With 8 bases clipped from V and 5 bases from J, the junction kept 6 bases outside the gene matches. The germline V gene has CDR1 WSHSY and CDR2 SAAADI.

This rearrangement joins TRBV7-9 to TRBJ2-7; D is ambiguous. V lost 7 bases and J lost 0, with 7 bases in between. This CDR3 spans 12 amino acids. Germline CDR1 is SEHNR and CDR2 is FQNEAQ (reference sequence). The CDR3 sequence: CASTLDSYEQYF. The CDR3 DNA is TGTGCCAGCACCCTAGACTCCTACGAGCAGTACTTC.

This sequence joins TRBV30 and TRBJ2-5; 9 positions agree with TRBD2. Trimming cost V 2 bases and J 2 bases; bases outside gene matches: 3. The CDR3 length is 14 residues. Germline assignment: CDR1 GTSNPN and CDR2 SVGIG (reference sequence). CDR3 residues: CAWSPSGTQETQYF. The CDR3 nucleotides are TGTGCCTGGAGTCCTAGCGGGACTCAAGAGACCCAGTACTTC.

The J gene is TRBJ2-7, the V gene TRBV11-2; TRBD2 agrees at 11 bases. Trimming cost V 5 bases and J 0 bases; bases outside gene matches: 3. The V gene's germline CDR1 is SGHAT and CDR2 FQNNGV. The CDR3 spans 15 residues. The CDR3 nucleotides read TGTGCCAGCAGCGTCGGACTAGCGGGCTCCTACGAGCAGTACTTC. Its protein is CASSVGLAGSYEQYF.

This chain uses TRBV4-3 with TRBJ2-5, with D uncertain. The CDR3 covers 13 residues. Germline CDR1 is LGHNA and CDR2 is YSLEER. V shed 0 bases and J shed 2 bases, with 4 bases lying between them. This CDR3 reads CASSQEQQETQYF. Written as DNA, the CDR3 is TGCGCCAGCAGCCAAGAGCAGCAAGAGACCCAGTACTTC.